What follows are 24 T cell receptor beta chains derived from one specimen sequenced in a study of Graves' ophthalmopathy and Graves' hyperthyroidism. TCR beta CDR3 regions were amplified from RNA transcripts. Investigators did first-round RT-PCR with HTBI primers, then second-round multiplex PCR. Using its own MiXCR run on the multiplex PCR reads, TCRdb lists one record per CDR3 protein. The sample records over 500,000 distinct CDR3 sequences, approximately 21% being singletons. Source material: peripheral blood. The source of these receptors is a woman aged 18-29 years with stable Graves' hyperthyroidism. Some clones in this sample may be carry-over from other donors' samples.

This clonotype has ten or more counts. The rearrangement uses TRBV30 and TRBJ1-5; D gene uncertain. This CDR3 region has 11 residues. Germline CDR1 and CDR2: GTSNPN and SVGIG (reference sequence). Trimming removed 8 bases at V and 5 bases at J, with 10 bases between. The CDR3 sequence: CATGEDQPQHF. CDR3 in DNA: TGTGCCACGGGCGAGGATCAGCCCCAGCATTTT.

The gene calls are TRBV2 and TRBJ2-7, with D hard to call. CDR1 is SNHLY, CDR2 FYNNEI, per germline. The CDR3 is made up of 12 amino acids. V dropped 6 bases and J dropped 2 bases, with 8 bases sitting between them. The CDR3 nucleotides are TGTGCCAGCAGACATCAACCCTACGAGCAGTACTTC. Its translation is CASRHQPYEQYF.

This clonotype appeared many times. The J gene is TRBJ2-5, the V gene TRBV28, with TRBD1 identical over 8 bases. CDR3 length: 15 amino acids. V gave up 5 bases and J gave up 5 bases; unmatched junction bases: 10. Germline V gives CDR1 MDHEN, CDR2 SYDVKM. The DNA for the CDR3 is TGTGCCAGCAGTCCGGGGGACAGGCTGGCGGAGACCCAGTACTTC. Translating it yields CASSPGDRLAETQYF.

This clonotype was seen only a few times. The chain's CDR3 is CAWSEWGQGGEKLFF. The CDR3 coding sequence is TGTGCCTGGAGTGAATGGGGACAGGGAGGAGAAAAACTGTTTTTT. The chain joins TRBV30 to TRBJ1-4; 9 nucleotides match TRBD1. The junction had 8 bases not matched to a gene; V was cut back by 1 base and J by 8 bases. The CDR3 totals 15 residues. CDR1 is GTSNPN, CDR2 SVGIG, per germline (reference sequence).

This clonotype was seen many times. The rearrangement joins TRBV7-8 to TRBJ2-7; tentatively, D is TRBD2 (6 bases). Germline V lookup: CDR1 SGHVS, CDR2 FQNEAQ. This CDR3 region has 15 residues. V was shortened by 3 bases and J by 5 bases, with 17 bases between the two germline ends. This CDR3 reads CASSLGFRGVHEQYF. As DNA, the CDR3 is TGTGCCAGCAGCTTGGGGTTTCGCGGGGTCCACGAGCAGTACTTC.

As to this clonotype: This could be a read error, since a much larger clone is one nucleotide away. Since the CDR3 does not end with the conserved phenylalanine or tryptophan, this likely comes from a read error. The V gene is TRBV5-6, the J gene TRBJ1-2; no reliable D call. CDR1 is SGHDT, CDR2 YYEEEE, per germline. There are 14 residues in the CDR3. V lost 1 base and J 5 bases, leaving 12 bases between the germline ends. The CDR3 DNA reads as TGTGCCAGCAGCTTGATCGGGCCCGATTATGGCTACACCTAC. This translates into CASSLIGPDYGYTY.

This clonotype was picked up many times. This sequence joins TRBV7-2 and TRBJ2-7; 7 positions agree with TRBD1. Trimming took 5 bases from V and 2 from J; bases not matched to a gene: 6. Germline CDR1 and CDR2: SGHTA and FQGNSA. The CDR3 totals 14 residues. The CDR3 nucleotides are TGTGCCAGCAGCGCAGAAACAGGGGCCTACGAGCAGTACTTC. Translation: CASSAETGAYEQYF.

This clonotype was recorded many times. The gene calls are TRBV29-1 and TRBJ1-1; D uncertain. Deletions cut 8 bases from V and 4 bases from J, with 20 bases between. Germline-derived CDR1 and CDR2 are SQVTM and ANQGSEA. CDR3 size: 14 residues. CDR3 region: CSTGTGPTGTEAFF. The DNA for the CDR3 is TGCAGCACGGGAACCGGGCCTACGGGCACTGAAGCTTTCTTT.

This clonotype was seen at least ten times. The chain uses TRBV27 and TRBJ2-2; D assignment may be TRBD1 or TRBD2 (6 bases each). V was shortened by 5 bases and J by 7 bases, with 17 bases between the two germline ends. The V gene's germline CDR1 is MNHEY and CDR2 SMNVEV (reference sequence). The length of the CDR3 is 15 residues. CDR3 nucleotides: TGTGCCAGCAGTCCCTCTGGGGGGCCGAACGGGGAGCTGTTTTTT. This gives the protein CASSPSGGPNGELFF.

CDR3 region: CASSEDLQGQGTEAFF. CDR3 DNA sequence: TGTGCCAGCAGTGAGGATTTACAGGGTCAAGGCACTGAAGCTTTCTTT. The chain carries TRBV12-3 or TRBV12-4 and TRBJ1-1; weak D call: TRBD1 (6 bases). The CDR3 sequence is 16 residues long. Trimming left V 5 bases short and J 4 bases short, with 20 bases between.

This clonotype was recorded at least ten times. The chain is built from TRBV20-1 and TRBJ2-5; unclear D gene. V lost 6 bases, J lost 5 bases, and 10 bases lay in between. The CDR3 is 11 amino acids. The germline gives CDR1 DFQATT, CDR2 SNEGSKA (reference sequence). The CDR3 DNA is TGCAGTGCACACAGAGCGGAGACCCAGTACTTC. It yields the protein CSAHRAETQYF.

The chain uses TRBV5-1 and TRBJ1-1; D may be TRBD1 (6 bases). The CDR3 has 15 amino acids. The germline V gene has CDR1 SGHRS and CDR2 YFSETQ. V gave up 4 bases and J gave up 3 bases, with 16 bases separating them. The CDR3 coding sequence is TGCGCCAGCAGCCCCGTCCAGGGGAGGTACACTGAAGCTTTCTTT. It translates to CASSPVQGRYTEAFF.

This clonotype was detected many times. V usage is TRBV20-1 and J usage is TRBJ1-5, with D unresolved. Trimming cost V 2 bases and J 1 base, with 12 bases left between them. The CDR3 runs to 15 residues. Germline assignment: CDR1 DFQATT and CDR2 SNEGSKA (reference sequence). The CDR3 loop reads CSARRWQISNQPQHF. In DNA, the CDR3 is TGCAGTGCTAGAAGGTGGCAGATCAGCAATCAGCCCCAGCATTTT.

The chain links TRBV6-2 or TRBV6-3 to TRBJ1-1; tentatively, D is TRBD1 (6 bases). Germline V gene data show CDR1 as MNHEY and CDR2 as SVGEGT. Trimming took 4 bases from V and 8 from J, leaving 8 bases between them. The CDR3 extends over 11 amino acids. CDR3 region: CASSWGQEAFF. The CDR3 DNA follows: TGTGCCAGCAGTTGGGGGCAAGAAGCTTTCTTT.

This clonotype was counted many times. This chain joins TRBV19 and TRBJ2-5, with TRBD2 matching over 8 bases. Germline CDR1 and CDR2: LNHDA and SQIVND (reference sequence). Trimming took 7 bases from V and 5 from J; bases not matched to a gene: 18. The CDR3 spans 17 residues. The CDR3 coding sequence is TGTGCCAGTACCCCAGCGGGGGCATCAGCAGGAGGGGAGACCCAGTACTTC. Amino acid sequence: CASTPAGASAGGETQYF. Combining the CDR3 with reference TRBV19 and TRBJ2-5 gives the whole variable domain DGGITQSPKYLFRKEGQNVTLSCEQNLNHDAMYWYRQDPGQGLRLIYYSQIVNDFQKGDIAEGYSVSREKKESFPLTVTSAQKNPTAFYLCASTPAGASAGGETQYFGPGTRLLVL.

There are many counts of this clonotype. This chain uses TRBV2 with TRBJ2-7; 7 nucleotides agree with TRBD1. V lost 8 bases, J lost 0 bases, and 16 bases stayed unmatched. In germline, CDR1 is SNHLY, CDR2 FYNNEI. The CDR3 has 17 amino acids. The CDR3 sequence is CASGDLPGQYISYEQYF. The CDR3 DNA sequence: TGTGCCAGCGGCGACCTTCCGGGACAGTACATCTCCTACGAGCAGTACTTC.

In this sample, this clonotype turned up many times. The chain couples TRBV7-2 to TRBJ1-2; D is unclear. The CDR3 contains 14 residues. Trimming left V 2 bases short and J 2 bases short, with 9 bases between. Per germline, CDR1 SGHTA and CDR2 FQGNSA. In DNA, the CDR3 is TGTGCCAGCAGCTTAATGACCTTGAACTATGGCTACACCTTC. Protein sequence: CASSLMTLNYGYTF.

The V gene is TRBV7-2, the J gene TRBJ2-7, with 8 bases matching TRBD2. V lost 4 bases, J lost 0 bases, and 2 bases stayed unmatched. The CDR3 sequence is 14 residues long. Germline loops: CDR1 SGHTA, CDR2 FQGNSA. CDR3 coding DNA: TGTGCCAGCAGCTGGGGACTAGGCTCCTACGAGCAGTACTTC. Its protein is CASSWGLGSYEQYF.

This clonotype showed up many times. The V and J genes are TRBV2 and TRBJ1-2; 8 bases match TRBD1. The trim removed 5 bases at V and 3 bases at J, leaving 5 bases unmatched. CDR1 and CDR2 (germline): SNHLY, FYNNEI. The CDR3 spans 14 residues. The CDR3 here is CASSRTGRDYGYTF. The CDR3 DNA sequence: TGTGCCAGCAGTAGGACAGGGAGGGACTATGGCTACACCTTC.

This clonotype came up many times. The V call is TRBV12-3 or TRBV12-4, the J call TRBJ2-2, with D tentatively TRBD2 (6 bases). With 0 bases removed from V and 5 bases from J, the gap between germline ends came to 19 bases. The CDR3 runs 18 residues. The CDR3 region is CASSLAAWDGGITGELFF. As DNA, the CDR3 is TGTGCCAGCAGTTTAGCGGCGTGGGACGGGGGAATTACCGGGGAGCTGTTTTTT.

V usage is TRBV6-9 and J usage is TRBJ1-1; D gene unclear. Trimming stripped 5 bases from V and 6 bases from J, with 7 bases between. There are 11 residues in the CDR3. The V gene's germline CDR1 is MNHGY and CDR2 SVAAGI. The DNA of the CDR3 is TGTGCCAGCAGTATTCGCGCTGAAGCTTTCTTT. Translation: CASSIRAEAFF.

V usage is TRBV6-5 and J usage is TRBJ1-5, with D hard to call. Germline V CDR1 and CDR2: MNHEY, SVGAGI. Trimming removed 2 bases from V and 5 bases from J, with 13 bases in between. CDR3 length: 15 amino acids. Here the CDR3 reads CASSYLGKVDQPQHF. The CDR3 bases are TGTGCCAGCAGTTACCTGGGTAAGGTAGATCAGCCCCAGCATTTT.

This clonotype has more than one count but fewer than ten. Possible read error: a much larger clone is one base away. The V call is TRBV11-2, the J call TRBJ2-7, with D possibly called TRBD1 or TRBD2 (5 bases each). The CDR3 has 16 amino acids. Germline V gives CDR1 SGHAT, CDR2 FQNNGV. Trimming stripped 0 bases from V and 4 bases from J, with 16 bases between. The CDR3 nucleotides read TGTGCCAGCAGCTTAGACCCGGGGCTTCCCTTTTACGAGCAGTACTTC. Translated: CASSLDPGLPFYEQYF.

The chain recombines TRBV11-2 with TRBJ2-2; D could derive from TRBD1 or TRBD2 (5 bases each). V was trimmed by 3 bases and J by 7 bases, leaving 18 bases between them. The CDR3 has 16 residues. In germline, CDR1 is SGHAT, CDR2 FQNNGV. CDR3 region: CASSFGPGAGDGELFF. The CDR3 nucleotides are TGTGCCAGCAGCTTTGGTCCCGGGGCCGGGGACGGGGAGCTGTTTTTT. Complete variable domain (other parts from reference TRBV11-2 and TRBJ2-2): EAGVAQSPRYKIIEKRQSVAFWCNPISGHATLYWYQQILGQGPKLLIQFQNNGVVDDSQLPKDRFSAERLKGVDSTLKIQPAKLEDSAVYLCASSFGPGAGDGELFFGEGSRLTVL.